Described below is a single T cell receptor (beta chain) sequence and its context. This sample was taken from a study of blood T cell repertoires in COVID-19. Overall study: COVID-19 samples, acute and convalescent, were from the United States, Italy and Spain. Sample material is recorded as cDNA or gDNA derived from T cells, B-cell-depleted T cells, or PBMCs.

This CDR3 has 13 residues. Trimming pared 2 bases from V and 6 bases from J, leaving 10 bases between. The germline V gene encodes CDR1 LGHDT and CDR2 YNNKEL (reference sequence). Per the study methods: Amplification from reference gene primers served as the basis for estimated nucleated cell counts. The data were produced by immunoSEQ multiplex PCR, yet TCRdb's version contains in-frame clones alone and is incomplete. That table supplies the V and J calls and clone size; D and trimming were determined from the DNA. The sample records about 100,000 clones, around nine tenths being singletons. The specimen sequenced was peripheral blood. This rearrangement joins TRBV3-1 (or the pseudogene TRBV3-2) to TRBJ1-2; no clear D. This clonotype was sampled from a woman older than 75 with acute or convalescent COVID-19. The CDR3 coding sequence is TGTGCCAGCAGCCAACGGACTTCCAATGGCTACACCTTC. As protein: CASSQRTSNGYTF.